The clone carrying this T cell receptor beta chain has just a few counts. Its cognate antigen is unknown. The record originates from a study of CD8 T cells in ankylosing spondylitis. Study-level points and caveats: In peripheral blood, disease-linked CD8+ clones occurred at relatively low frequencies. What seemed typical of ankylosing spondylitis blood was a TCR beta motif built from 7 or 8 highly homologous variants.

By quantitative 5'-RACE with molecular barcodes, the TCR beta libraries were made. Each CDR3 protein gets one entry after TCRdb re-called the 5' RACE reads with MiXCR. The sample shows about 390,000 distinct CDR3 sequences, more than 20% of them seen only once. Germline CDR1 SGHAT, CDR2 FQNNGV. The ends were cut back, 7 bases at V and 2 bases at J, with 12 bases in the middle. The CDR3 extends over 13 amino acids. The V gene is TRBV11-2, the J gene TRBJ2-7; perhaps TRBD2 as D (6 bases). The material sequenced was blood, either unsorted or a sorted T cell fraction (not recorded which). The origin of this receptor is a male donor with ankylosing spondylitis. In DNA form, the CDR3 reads TGTGCCAGCACCCGGGACTCCGCCTACGAGCAGTACTTC. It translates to CASTRDSAYEQYF.